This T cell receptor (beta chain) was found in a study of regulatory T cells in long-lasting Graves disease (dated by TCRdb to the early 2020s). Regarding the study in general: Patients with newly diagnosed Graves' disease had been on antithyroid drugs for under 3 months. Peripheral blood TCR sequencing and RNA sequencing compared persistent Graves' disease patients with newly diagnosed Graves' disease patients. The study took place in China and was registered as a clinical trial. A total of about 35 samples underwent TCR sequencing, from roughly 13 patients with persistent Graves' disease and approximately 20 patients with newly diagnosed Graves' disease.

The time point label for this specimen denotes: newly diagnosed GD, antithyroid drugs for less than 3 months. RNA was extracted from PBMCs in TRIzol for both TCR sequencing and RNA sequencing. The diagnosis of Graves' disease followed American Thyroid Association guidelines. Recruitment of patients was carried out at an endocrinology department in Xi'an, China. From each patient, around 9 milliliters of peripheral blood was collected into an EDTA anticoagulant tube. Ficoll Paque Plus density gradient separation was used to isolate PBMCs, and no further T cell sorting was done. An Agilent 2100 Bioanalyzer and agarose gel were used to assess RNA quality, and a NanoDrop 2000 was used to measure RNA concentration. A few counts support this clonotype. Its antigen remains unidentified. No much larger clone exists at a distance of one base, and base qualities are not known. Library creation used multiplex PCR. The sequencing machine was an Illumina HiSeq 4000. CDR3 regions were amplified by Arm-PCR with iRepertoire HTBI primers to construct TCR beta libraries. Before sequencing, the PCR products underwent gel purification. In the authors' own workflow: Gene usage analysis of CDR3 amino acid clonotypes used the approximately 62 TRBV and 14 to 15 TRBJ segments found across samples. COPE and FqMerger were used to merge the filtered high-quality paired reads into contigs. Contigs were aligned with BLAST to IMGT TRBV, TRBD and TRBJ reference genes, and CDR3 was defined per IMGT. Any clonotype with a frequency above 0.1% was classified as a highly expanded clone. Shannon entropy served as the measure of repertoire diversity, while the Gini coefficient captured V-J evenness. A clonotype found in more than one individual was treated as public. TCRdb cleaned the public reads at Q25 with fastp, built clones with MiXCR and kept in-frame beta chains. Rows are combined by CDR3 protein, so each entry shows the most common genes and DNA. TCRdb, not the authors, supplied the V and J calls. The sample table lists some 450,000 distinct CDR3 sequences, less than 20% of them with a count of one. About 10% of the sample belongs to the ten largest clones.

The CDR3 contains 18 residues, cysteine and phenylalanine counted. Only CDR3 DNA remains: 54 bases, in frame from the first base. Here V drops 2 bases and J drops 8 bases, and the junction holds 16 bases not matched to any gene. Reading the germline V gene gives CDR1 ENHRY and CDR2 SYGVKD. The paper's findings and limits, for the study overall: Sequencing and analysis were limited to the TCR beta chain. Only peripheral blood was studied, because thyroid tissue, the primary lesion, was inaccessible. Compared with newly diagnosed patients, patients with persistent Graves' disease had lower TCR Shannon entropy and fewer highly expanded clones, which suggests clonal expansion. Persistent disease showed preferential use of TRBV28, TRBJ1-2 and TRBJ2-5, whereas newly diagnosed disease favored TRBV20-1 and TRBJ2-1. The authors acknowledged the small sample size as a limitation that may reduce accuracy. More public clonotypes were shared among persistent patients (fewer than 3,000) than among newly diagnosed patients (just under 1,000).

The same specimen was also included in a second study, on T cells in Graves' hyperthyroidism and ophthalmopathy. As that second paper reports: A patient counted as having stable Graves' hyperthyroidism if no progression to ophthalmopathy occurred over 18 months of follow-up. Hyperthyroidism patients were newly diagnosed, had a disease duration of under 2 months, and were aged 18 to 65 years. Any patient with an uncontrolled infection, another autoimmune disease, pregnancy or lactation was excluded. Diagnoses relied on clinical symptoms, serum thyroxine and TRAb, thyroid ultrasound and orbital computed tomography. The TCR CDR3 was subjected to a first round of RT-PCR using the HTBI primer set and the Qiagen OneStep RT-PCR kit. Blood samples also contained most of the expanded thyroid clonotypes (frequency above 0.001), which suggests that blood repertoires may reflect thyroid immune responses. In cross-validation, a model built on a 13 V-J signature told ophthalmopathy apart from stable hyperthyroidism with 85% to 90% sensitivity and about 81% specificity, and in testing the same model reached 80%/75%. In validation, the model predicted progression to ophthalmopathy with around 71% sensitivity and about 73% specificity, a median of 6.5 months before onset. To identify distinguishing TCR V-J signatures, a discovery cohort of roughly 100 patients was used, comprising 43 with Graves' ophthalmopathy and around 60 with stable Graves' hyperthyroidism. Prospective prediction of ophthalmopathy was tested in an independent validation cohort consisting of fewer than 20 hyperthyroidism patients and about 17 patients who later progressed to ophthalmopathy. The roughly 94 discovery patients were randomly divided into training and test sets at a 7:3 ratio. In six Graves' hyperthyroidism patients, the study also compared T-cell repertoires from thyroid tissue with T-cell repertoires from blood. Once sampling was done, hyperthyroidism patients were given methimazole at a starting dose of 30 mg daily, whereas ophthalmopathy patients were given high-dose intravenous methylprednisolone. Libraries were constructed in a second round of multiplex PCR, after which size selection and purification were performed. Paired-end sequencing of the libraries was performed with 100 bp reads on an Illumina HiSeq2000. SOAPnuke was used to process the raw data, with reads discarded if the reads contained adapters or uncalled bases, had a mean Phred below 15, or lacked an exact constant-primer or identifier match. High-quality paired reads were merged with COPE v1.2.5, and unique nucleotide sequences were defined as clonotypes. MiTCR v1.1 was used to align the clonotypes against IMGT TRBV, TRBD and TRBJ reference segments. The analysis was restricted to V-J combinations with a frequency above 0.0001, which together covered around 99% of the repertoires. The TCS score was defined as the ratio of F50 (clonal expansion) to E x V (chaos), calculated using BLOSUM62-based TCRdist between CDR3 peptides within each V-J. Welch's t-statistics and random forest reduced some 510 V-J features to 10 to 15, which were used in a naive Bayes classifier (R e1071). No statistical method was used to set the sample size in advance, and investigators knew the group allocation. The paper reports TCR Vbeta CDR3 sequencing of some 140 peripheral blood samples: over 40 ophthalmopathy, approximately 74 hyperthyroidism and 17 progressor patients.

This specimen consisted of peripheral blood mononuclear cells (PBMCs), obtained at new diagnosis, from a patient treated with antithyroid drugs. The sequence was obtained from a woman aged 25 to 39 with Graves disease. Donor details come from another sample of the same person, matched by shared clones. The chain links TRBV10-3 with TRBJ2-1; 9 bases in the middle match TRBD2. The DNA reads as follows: TGTGCCATCAGTGAGGGCGGGAGGGCCACTGGGATGCGGGATGAGCAGTTCTTC. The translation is CAISEGGRATGMRDEQFF.